The 12 T cell receptor beta chains below come from one sample, sequenced in a study of T cell repertoires in ileal Crohn's disease. Data came from immunoSEQ multiplex PCR; TCRdb stores just in-frame clones and leaves some out. This sample carries approximately 15,000 clones, around two thirds of them seen once, and the ten largest clones take roughly 5%. Source material: ileal tissue. The receptors stem from an adult with Crohn's disease.

This clone has only a few counts. This chain links TRBV6-1 with TRBJ2-6; D is uncertain. This CDR3 spans 14 amino acids. Germline V gene data show CDR1 as MNHNS and CDR2 as SASEGT. V was pared by 1 base and J by 4 bases, with 5 bases between. The DNA for the CDR3 is TGTGCCAGCAGTGAAGGTCTCGGGGCCAACGTCCTGACTTTC. This gives the protein CASSEGLGANVLTF.

This clone turned up a few times. This chain joins TRBV10-2 and TRBJ2-7; 13 bases map to TRBD2. CDR1 and CDR2 (germline): WSHSY, SAAADI. The CDR3 is 15 amino acids. V shed 10 bases and J 6 bases; nucleotides not matched to a gene: 12. CDR3 residues: CATQKLAGGGLEQYF. CDR3 in DNA: TGCGCCACCCAGAAACTAGCGGGAGGGGGTCTCGAGCAGTACTTC.

This rearrangement joins TRBV2 to TRBJ1-2, with D maybe TRBD1 (5 bases). V was shortened by 8 bases and J by 8 bases, with 18 bases between the two germline ends. Looked up from germline, CDR1 is SNHLY and CDR2 is FYNNEI. The CDR3 has 13 residues. CDR3 residues: CASGPPGLSGYTF. The CDR3 region has the DNA TGTGCCAGCGGGCCCCCGGGACTGTCAGGCTACACCTTC.

V usage is TRBV2 and J usage is TRBJ1-1; maybe TRBD1 (5 bases). CDR3 length: 14 amino acids. The V gene lost 4 bases and the J gene lost 3 bases, with 12 bases spanning the gap. Germline V gene sequence: CDR1 SNHLY, CDR2 FYNNEI. CDR3 DNA: TGTGCCAGCAGTGTATTGGGGGGGGACACTGAAGCTTTCTTT. This encodes CASSVLGGDTEAFF.

There are a few counts of this clone. This chain connects TRBV2 to TRBJ2-1, with D unresolved. Trimming stripped 1 base from V and 6 bases from J, with 16 bases between. Germline lookup yields CDR1 SNHLY and CDR2 FYNNEI. The CDR3 is made up of 16 amino acids. The CDR3 region is CASSEGPPHRGNEQFF. CDR3 bases: TGTGCCAGCAGTGAAGGTCCGCCCCACCGAGGCAATGAGCAGTTCTTC.

This sequence joins TRBV30 and TRBJ1-5, with D tentatively TRBD1 (6 bases). Germline V gene sequence: CDR1 GTSNPN, CDR2 SVGIG (reference sequence). Trimming pared 3 bases from V and 2 bases from J, leaving 11 bases between. The length of the CDR3 is 14 residues. The CDR3, as DNA: TGTGCCTGGAGGGCGACAGGACGCAATCAGCCCCAGCATTTT. It encodes CAWRATGRNQPQHF.

The chain has TRBV6-5 and TRBJ1-1; 10 nucleotides align to TRBD1. With 4 bases clipped from V and 1 base from J, the junction kept 0 bases outside the gene matches. Germline V gene lookup returns CDR1 MNHEY and CDR2 SVGAGI. The length of the CDR3 is 14 residues. The CDR3 loop reads CASSWDRGNTEAFF. The CDR3 DNA sequence: TGTGCCAGCAGTTGGGACAGGGGGAACACTGAAGCTTTCTTT.

V gene TRBV5-5 combines with J gene TRBJ1-2; 7 nucleotides line up with TRBD1. V lost 6 bases to trimming and J lost 0 bases; unmatched junction nucleotides: 11. Germline-derived CDR1 and CDR2 are SGHKS and YYEKEE (reference sequence). The CDR3 contains 16 residues. The CDR3 loop reads CASTVQGDGANYGYTF. The CDR3 nucleotides are TGTGCCAGCACCGTGCAGGGGGATGGAGCTAACTATGGCTACACCTTC.

The V call is TRBV4-2, the J call TRBJ1-3; D is unclear. Germline V gene lookup returns CDR1 LGHNA and CDR2 YNFKEQ. V lost 0 bases to trimming and J lost 0 bases, with 9 bases between them. The CDR3 runs to 16 residues. CDR3 nucleotides: TGTGCCAGCAGCCAAGAGTGGTCAGGCTCTGGAAACACCATATATTTT. Translation gives CASSQEWSGSGNTIYF.

The CDR3 region has the DNA TGCAGCGTTGTGGTCGGCGGGACAGGTTTAAATCAGCCCCAGCATTTT. Its translation is CSVVVGGTGLNQPQHF. The chain has TRBV29-1 and TRBJ1-5; 8 bases line up with TRBD1. Germline values: CDR1 SQVTM, CDR2 ANQGSEA. V was pared by 4 bases and J by 4 bases, with 12 bases of the junction left unmatched. The CDR3 spans 16 residues.

This clone was seen more than once but under ten times. The chain employs TRBV5-1 and TRBJ1-3; D gene ambiguous. The CDR3 sequence is 12 residues long. V was clipped by 4 bases and J by 4 bases, with 6 bases between them. CDR1 is SGHRS, CDR2 YFSETQ, per germline. CDR3 coding DNA: TGCGCCAGCAGCGGCTTAGGAAACACCATATATTTT. It codes for CASSGLGNTIYF.

The chain carries TRBV4-2 and TRBJ2-1; 10 bases line up with TRBD2. Germline V CDR1 and CDR2: LGHNA, YNFKEQ. V lost 6 bases, J lost 5 bases, and 7 bases stayed unmatched. The CDR3 runs 15 residues. For the CDR3, the DNA is TGTGCCAGCAGATCTCTAGCGGGAGCAAACAATGAGCAGTTCTTC. Its protein product is CASRSLAGANNEQFF.